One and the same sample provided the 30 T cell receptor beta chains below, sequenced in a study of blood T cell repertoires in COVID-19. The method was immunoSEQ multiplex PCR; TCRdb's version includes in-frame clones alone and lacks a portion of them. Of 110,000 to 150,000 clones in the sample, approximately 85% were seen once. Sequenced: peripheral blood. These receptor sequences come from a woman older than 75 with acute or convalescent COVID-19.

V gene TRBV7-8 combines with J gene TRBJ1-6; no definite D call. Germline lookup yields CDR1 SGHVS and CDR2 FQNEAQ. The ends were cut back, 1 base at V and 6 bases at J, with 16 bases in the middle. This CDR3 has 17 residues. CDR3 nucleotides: TGTGCCAGCAGCTTAGACCGACGGGAAGCGGCTAATTCACCCCTCCACTTT. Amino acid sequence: CASSLDRREAANSPLHF. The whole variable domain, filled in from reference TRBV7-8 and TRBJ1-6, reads GAGVSQSPRYKVAKRGQDVALRCDPISGHVSLFWYQQALGQGPEFLTYFQNEAQLDKSGLPSDRFFAERPEGSVSTLKIQRTQQEDSAVYLCASSLDRREAANSPLHFGNGTRLTVT.

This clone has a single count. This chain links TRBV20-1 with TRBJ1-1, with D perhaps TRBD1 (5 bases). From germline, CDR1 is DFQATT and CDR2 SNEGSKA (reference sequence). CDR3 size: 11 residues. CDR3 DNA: TGCAGGGGGGGAGGGGCCACTGAAGCTTTCTTT. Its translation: CRGGGATEAFF.

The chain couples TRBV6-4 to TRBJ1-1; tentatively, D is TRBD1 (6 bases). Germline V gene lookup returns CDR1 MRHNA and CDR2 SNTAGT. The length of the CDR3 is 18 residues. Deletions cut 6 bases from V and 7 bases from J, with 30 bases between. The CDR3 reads CASRPLSGGASPSGEAFF. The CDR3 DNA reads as TGTGCCAGCAGACCCCTATCCGGGGGCGCCTCCCCTAGCGGTGAAGCTTTCTTT.

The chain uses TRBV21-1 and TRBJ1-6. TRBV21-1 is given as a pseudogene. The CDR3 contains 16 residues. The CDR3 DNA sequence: TGTGCCAGCAGCAAAACTTGCCAGACTGATAATTCACCCCTCCACTTT. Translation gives CASSKTCQTDNSPLHF.

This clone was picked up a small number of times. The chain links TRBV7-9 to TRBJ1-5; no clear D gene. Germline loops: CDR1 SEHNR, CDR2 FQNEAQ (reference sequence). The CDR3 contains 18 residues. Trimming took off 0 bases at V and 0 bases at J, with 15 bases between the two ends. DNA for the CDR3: TGTGCCAGCAGCTTAGCGCCGGCGTCAGGATATAGCAATCAGCCCCAGCATTTT. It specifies CASSLAPASGYSNQPQHF.

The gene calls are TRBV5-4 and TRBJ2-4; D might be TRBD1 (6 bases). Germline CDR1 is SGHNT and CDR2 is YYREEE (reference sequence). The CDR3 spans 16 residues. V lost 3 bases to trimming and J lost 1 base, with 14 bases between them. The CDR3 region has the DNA TGTGCCAGCAGCTCAAAGACAGGAAGGGCCAAAAACATTCAGTACTTC. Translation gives CASSSKTGRAKNIQYF.

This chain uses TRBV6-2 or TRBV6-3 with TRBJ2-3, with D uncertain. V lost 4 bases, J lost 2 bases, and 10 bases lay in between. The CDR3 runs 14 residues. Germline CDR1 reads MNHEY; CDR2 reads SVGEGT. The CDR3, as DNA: TGTGCCAGCAGTTTATCCAGTTACACAGATACGCAGTATTTT. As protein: CASSLSSYTDTQYF.

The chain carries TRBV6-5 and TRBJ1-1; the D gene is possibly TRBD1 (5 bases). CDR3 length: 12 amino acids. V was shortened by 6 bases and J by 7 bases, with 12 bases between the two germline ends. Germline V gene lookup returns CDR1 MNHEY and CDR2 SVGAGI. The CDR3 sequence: CASRNVGGEAFF. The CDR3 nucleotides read TGTGCCAGCAGAAATGTCGGGGGTGAAGCTTTCTTT.

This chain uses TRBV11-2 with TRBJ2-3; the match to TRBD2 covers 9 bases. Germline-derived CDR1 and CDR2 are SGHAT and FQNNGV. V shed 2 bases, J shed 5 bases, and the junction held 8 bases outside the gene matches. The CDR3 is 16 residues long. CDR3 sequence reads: CASSLRSSGRRDTQYF. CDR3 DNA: TGTGCCAGCAGCTTAAGGTCCAGCGGGAGGAGAGATACGCAGTATTTT.

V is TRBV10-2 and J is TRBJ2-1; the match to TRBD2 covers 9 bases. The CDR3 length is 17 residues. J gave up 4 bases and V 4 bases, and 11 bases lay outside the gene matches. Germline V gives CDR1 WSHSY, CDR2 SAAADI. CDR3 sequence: CASSVGSLAGPYNEQFF. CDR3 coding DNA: TGCGCCAGCAGTGTGGGGAGTCTAGCGGGACCTTACAATGAGCAGTTCTTC.

CDR3 amino acids: CASSHRVNQPQHF. In nucleotides, the CDR3 is TGTGCCAGCAGTCACAGAGTTAATCAGCCCCAGCATTTT. V and J are TRBV4-2 and TRBJ1-5; D is uncertain. V lost 6 bases, J lost 4 bases, and 10 bases lay in between. Germline V gene sequence: CDR1 LGHNA, CDR2 YNFKEQ. The CDR3 has 13 residues.

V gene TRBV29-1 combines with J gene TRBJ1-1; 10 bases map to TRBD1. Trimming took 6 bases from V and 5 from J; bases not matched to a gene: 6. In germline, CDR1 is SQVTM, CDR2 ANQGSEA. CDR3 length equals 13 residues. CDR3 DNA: TGCAGCGTGACGGGACAGGGGCTAACTGAAGCTTTCTTT. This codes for CSVTGQGLTEAFF.

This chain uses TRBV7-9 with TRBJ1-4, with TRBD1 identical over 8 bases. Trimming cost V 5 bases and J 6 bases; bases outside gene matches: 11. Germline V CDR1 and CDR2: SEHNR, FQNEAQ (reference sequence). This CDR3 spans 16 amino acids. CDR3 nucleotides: TGTGCCAGCAGCCCGAGCCTGATGGACAGGGATGAAAAACTGTTTTTT. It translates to CASSPSLMDRDEKLFF.

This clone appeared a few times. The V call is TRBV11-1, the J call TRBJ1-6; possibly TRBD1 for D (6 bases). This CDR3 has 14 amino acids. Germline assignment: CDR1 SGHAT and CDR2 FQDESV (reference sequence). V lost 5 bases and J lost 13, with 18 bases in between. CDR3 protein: CASSLSRTVFPLHF. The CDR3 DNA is TGTGCCAGCAGCCTCTCGAGGACAGTTTTCCCCCTCCACTTT. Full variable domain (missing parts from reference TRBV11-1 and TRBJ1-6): EAEVAQSPRYKITEKSQAVAFWCDPISGHATLYWYRQILGQGPELLVQFQDESVVDDSQLPKDRFSAERLKGVDSTLKIQPAELGDSAMYLCASSLSRTVFPLHFGNGTRLTVT.

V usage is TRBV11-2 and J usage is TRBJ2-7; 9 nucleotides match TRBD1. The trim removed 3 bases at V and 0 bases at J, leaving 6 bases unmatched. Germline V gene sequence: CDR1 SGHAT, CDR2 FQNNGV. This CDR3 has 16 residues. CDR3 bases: TGTGCCAGCAGCTTCCCTGTGGGACAGGGCTCCTACGAGCAGTACTTC. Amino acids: CASSFPVGQGSYEQYF.

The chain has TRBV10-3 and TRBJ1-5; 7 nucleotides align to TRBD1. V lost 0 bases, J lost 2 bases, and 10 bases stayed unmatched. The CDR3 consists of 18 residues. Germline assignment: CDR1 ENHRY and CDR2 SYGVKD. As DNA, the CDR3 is TGTGCCATCAGTGAGTCTTTTCTGGGGACAGATCGCAATCAGCCCCAGCATTTT. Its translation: CAISESFLGTDRNQPQHF.

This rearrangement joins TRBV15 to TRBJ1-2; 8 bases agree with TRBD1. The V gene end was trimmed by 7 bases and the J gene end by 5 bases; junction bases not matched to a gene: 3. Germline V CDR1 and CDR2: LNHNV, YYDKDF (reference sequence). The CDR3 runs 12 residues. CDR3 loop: CATTGQGYGYTF. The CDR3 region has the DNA TGTGCCACCACTGGACAGGGATATGGCTACACCTTC.

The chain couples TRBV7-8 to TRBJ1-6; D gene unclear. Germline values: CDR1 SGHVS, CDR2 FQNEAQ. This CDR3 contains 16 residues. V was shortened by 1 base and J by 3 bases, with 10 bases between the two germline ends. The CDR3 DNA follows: TGTGCCAGCAGCTTAGAATGGCGGGGCTATAATTCACCCCTCCACTTT. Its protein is CASSLEWRGYNSPLHF.

As DNA, the CDR3 is TGTGCCAGCAGCTTAGGACTGTTAAATGAGCAGTTCTTC. It yields the protein CASSLGLLNEQFF. The chain links TRBV11-2 to TRBJ2-1, with D unclear. The germline V gene encodes CDR1 SGHAT and CDR2 FQNNGV. CDR3 length equals 13 residues. Trimming took off 1 base at V and 7 bases at J, with 8 bases between the two ends. Based on the CDR3 plus reference TRBV11-2 and TRBJ2-1, the full variable domain is EAGVAQSPRYKIIEKRQSVAFWCNPISGHATLYWYQQILGQGPKLLIQFQNNGVVDDSQLPKDRFSAERLKGVDSTLKIQPAKLEDSAVYLCASSLGLLNEQFFGPGTRLTVL.

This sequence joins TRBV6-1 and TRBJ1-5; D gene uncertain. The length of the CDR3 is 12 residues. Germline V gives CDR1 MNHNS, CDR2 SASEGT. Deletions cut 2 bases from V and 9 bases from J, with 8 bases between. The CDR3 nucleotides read TGTGCCAGCAGTGAATTGCGTGGGCCCCAGCATTTT. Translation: CASSELRGPQHF.

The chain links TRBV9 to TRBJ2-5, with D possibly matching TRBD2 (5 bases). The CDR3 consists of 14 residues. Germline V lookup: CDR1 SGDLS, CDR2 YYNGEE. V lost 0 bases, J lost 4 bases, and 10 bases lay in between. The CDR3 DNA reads TGTGCCAGCAGCGTAGCGGTGGCGGGAGAGACCCAGTACTTC. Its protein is CASSVAVAGETQYF.

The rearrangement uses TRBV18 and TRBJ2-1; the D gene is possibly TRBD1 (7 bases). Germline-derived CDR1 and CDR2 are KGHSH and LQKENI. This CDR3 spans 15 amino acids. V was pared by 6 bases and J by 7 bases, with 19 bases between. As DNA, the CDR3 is TGTGCCAGCTCGCAAGGGGCAGGGGGGTCGAATGAGCAGTTCTTC. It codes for CASSQGAGGSNEQFF.

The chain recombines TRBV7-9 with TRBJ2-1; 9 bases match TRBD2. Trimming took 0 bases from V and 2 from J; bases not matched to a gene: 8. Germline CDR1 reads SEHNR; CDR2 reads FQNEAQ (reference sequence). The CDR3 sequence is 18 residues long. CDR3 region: CASSLARVAGDPYNEQFF. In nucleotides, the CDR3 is TGTGCCAGCAGCTTAGCCAGAGTAGCGGGGGACCCCTACAATGAGCAGTTCTTC.

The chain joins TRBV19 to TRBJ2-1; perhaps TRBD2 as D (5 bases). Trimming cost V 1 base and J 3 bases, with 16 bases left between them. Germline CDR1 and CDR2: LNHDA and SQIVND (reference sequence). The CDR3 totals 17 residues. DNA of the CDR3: TGTGCCAGTAGTATAGGGCTCGGACCGGGATACTACAATGAGCAGTTCTTC. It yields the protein CASSIGLGPGYYNEQFF.

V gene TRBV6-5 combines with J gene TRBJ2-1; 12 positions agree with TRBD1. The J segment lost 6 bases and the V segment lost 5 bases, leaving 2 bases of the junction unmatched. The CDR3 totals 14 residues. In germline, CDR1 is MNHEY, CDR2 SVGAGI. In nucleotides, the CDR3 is TGTGCCAGCAGTATGGGACAGGGGGCCAATGAGCAGTTCTTC. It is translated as CASSMGQGANEQFF.

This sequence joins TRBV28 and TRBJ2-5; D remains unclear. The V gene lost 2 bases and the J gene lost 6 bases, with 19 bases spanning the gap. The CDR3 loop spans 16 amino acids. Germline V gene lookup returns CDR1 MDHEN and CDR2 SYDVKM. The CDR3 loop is CASSLMSAGRQKTQYF. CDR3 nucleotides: TGTGCCAGCAGTTTAATGTCGGCAGGCCGCCAGAAGACCCAGTACTTC.

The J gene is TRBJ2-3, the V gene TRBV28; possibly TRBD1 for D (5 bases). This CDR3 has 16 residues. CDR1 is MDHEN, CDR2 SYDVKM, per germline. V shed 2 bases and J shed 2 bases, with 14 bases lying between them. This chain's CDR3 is CASSLAGSSLTDTQYF. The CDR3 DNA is TGTGCCAGCAGTTTAGCAGGGTCCTCCCTCACAGATACGCAGTATTTT.

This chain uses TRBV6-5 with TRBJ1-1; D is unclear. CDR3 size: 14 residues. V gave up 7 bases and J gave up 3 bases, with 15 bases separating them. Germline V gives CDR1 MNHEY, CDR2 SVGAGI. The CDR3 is CASTVSLGDTEAFF. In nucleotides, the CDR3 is TGTGCCAGCACCGTGTCTTTGGGCGACACTGAAGCTTTCTTT.

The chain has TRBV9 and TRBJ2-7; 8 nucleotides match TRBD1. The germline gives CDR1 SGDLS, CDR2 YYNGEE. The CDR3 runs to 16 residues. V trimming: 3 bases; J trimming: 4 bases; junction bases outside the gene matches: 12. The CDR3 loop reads CASSANPGQASYEQYF. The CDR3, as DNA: TGTGCCAGCAGCGCGAATCCGGGACAGGCCTCATACGAGCAGTACTTC. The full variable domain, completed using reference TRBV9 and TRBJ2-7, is DSGVTQTPKHLITATGQRVTLRCSPRSGDLSVYWYQQSLDQGLQFLIQYYNGEERAKGNILERFSAQQFPDLHSELNLSSLELGDSALYFCASSANPGQASYEQYFGPGTRLTVT.

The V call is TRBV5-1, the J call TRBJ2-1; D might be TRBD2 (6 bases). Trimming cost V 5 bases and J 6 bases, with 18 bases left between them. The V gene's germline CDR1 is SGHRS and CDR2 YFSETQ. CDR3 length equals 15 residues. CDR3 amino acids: CASRRGTGPSNEQFF. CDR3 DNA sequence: TGCGCCAGCAGGCGCGGGACGGGTCCGTCCAATGAGCAGTTCTTC.